This T cell receptor (beta chain) was profiled in a study of regulatory T cells in long-lasting Graves disease. Study observations and caveats: Favoring TRBV28, TRBJ1-2 and TRBJ2-5 was a feature seen in persistent disease. Because few samples were included, accuracy may have been lower.

This clonotype came up a few times. Its antigen is currently unknown. Construction of the TCR beta libraries employed iRepertoire HTBI primers in conjunction with Arm-PCR of CDR3 regions. Via MiXCR, TCRdb re-called the multiplex PCR reads, giving one row per CDR3 protein. The data contain over 300,000 distinct CDR3 sequences, roughly a sixth of them singletons. V lost 5 bases and J lost 5, with 16 bases in between. Germline V lookup: CDR1 SGHTA, CDR2 FQGNSA. The CDR3 consists of 15 residues. Specified time point: newly diagnosed GD, antithyroid drugs for less than 3 months. PBMC RNA was the source of the TCR library. Peripheral blood, roughly 8.8 milliliters of it, was drawn into EDTA tubes.

The sequencing here drew on peripheral blood mononuclear cells (PBMCs), taken at new diagnosis, from a patient treated with antithyroid drugs. V and J are TRBV7-2 and TRBJ2-1, with D possibly TRBD2 on 6 matching bases. The clonotype comes from a female donor with Graves disease. The CDR3 DNA reads TGTGCCAGCAGCAAATCCGGACTACGGGACAATGAGCAGTTCTTC. It translates to CASSKSGLRDNEQFF.